The 23 T cell receptor beta chains below come from one sample, sequenced in a study of blood T cell repertoires in COVID-19 (dated by TCRdb to 2018 to 2021). Preparation of the library involved the immunoSEQ multiplex PCR assay. In TCRdb, the immuneACCESS table is reduced to in-frame sequences with V and J assigned. These tables do not hold every clone; where another copy was compared, an unresolved V gene accounts for under half, and the others remain unexplained. The sample includes over 200,000 clones, with about 83% observed a single time. Approximately 6.5% of the sample is in the top ten clones. The source material was PBMCs or T cells enriched from blood (not recorded which). Receptors originate from a middle-aged woman who had recovered from COVID-19.

The rearrangement uses TRBV15 and TRBJ2-1; 7 bases align to TRBD1. Looked up from germline, CDR1 is LNHNV and CDR2 is YYDKDF (reference sequence). The CDR3 totals 18 residues. The V gene end was trimmed by 0 bases and the J gene end by 5 bases; junction bases not matched to a gene: 13. The CDR3: CATSRDWILRQGNNEQFF. The CDR3 nucleotides are TGTGCCACCAGCAGAGATTGGATTCTCCGACAGGGCAACAATGAGCAGTTCTTC.

This clone has only one observation. J is TRBJ2-3 and V is TRBV9; 8 bases match TRBD2. CDR1 SGDLS and CDR2 YYNGEE come from the germline V gene. The ends lost 4 bases at V and 4 bases at J; junction bases unmatched: 5. The CDR3 is 14 residues long. CDR3 amino acids: CASSREGLSDTQYF. CDR3 bases: TGTGCCAGCAGCCGGGAGGGCCTCTCAGATACGCAGTATTTT.

This rearrangement joins TRBV7-7 to TRBJ1-2; 8 bases are shared with TRBD1. Germline lookup yields CDR1 SSHAT and CDR2 FNYEAQ (reference sequence). CDR3 size: 14 residues. Trimming cost V 5 bases and J 8 bases; bases outside gene matches: 10. CDR3 sequence (DNA): TGTGCCAGCAGCGCGTTACAGGGGGAGGACGGCTACACCTTC. Amino acid sequence: CASSALQGEDGYTF.

V is TRBV11-2 and J is TRBJ1-2, with 10 positions matching TRBD1. With V trimmed by 5 bases and J by 4 bases, 10 bases remained unmatched. Germline CDR1 SGHAT, CDR2 FQNNGV. The length of the CDR3 is 16 residues. The DNA of the CDR3 is TGTGCCAGCAGCCATGGGACAGGGGCAGTTCTCTATGGCTACACCTTC. It is translated as CASSHGTGAVLYGYTF. Based on the CDR3 plus reference TRBV11-2 and TRBJ1-2, the full variable domain is EAGVAQSPRYKIIEKRQSVAFWCNPISGHATLYWYQQILGQGPKLLIQFQNNGVVDDSQLPKDRFSAERLKGVDSTLKIQPAKLEDSAVYLCASSHGTGAVLYGYTFGSGTRLTVV.

The CDR3 loop reads CATSRGRGASSSYEQYV. The CDR3 DNA sequence: TGTGCCACCAGCAGGGGGAGGGGAGCGTCTAGCTCCTACGAGCAGTACGTC. The V and J genes are TRBV15 and TRBJ2-7, with 7 bases lining up with TRBD2. The J segment lost 0 bases and the V segment lost 3 bases, leaving 11 bases of the junction unmatched. The CDR3 covers 17 residues. The V gene's germline CDR1 is LNHNV and CDR2 YYDKDF (reference sequence).

The rearrangement uses TRBV5-1 and TRBJ1-2, with 8 bases lining up with TRBD1. Germline CDR1 reads SGHRS; CDR2 reads YFSETQ. This CDR3 region has 15 residues. Germline trimming cut 4 bases from V and 4 bases from J; bases unmatched to any gene: 9. CDR3 sequence: CASSGGQGRGYGYTF. CDR3 sequence (DNA): TGCGCCAGCAGCGGTGGACAGGGCCGAGGCTATGGCTACACCTTC.

This sequence joins TRBV30 and TRBJ1-6; tentative D call: TRBD1 (6 bases). The CDR3 is made up of 14 amino acids. Trimming took 3 bases from V and 10 from J, leaving 16 bases between them. Germline V lookup: CDR1 GTSNPN, CDR2 SVGIG (reference sequence). CDR3 protein: CAWRWGTPGSPLHF. As DNA, the CDR3 is TGTGCCTGGAGGTGGGGGACACCGGGATCACCCCTCCACTTT.

This clone was observed a single time. This chain joins TRBV19 and TRBJ2-6, with D possibly TRBD2 on 5 matching bases. The germline gives CDR1 LNHDA, CDR2 SQIVND (reference sequence). Trimming cost V 3 bases and J 4 bases, with 10 bases left between them. The CDR3 runs to 15 residues. CDR3 sequence (DNA): TGTGCCAGTAGTATCGGCGGGCAAGGGGCCAACGTCCTGACTTTC. This translates into CASSIGGQGANVLTF.

The V call is TRBV27, the J call TRBJ2-7, with 7 bases identical to TRBD1. Looked up from germline, CDR1 is MNHEY and CDR2 is SMNVEV (reference sequence). Trimming removed 6 bases from V and 2 bases from J; junction bases left unmatched: 10. The CDR3 consists of 15 residues. This CDR3 reads CASSQGTARTYEQYF. In DNA, the CDR3 is TGTGCCAGCAGCCAGGGGACAGCCAGGACCTACGAGCAGTACTTC.

The genes are TRBV6-2 or TRBV6-3 and TRBJ1-4; a weak D match, TRBD1 (5 bases). Germline V CDR1 and CDR2: MNHEY, SVGEGT. Trimming took off 3 bases at V and 3 bases at J, with 11 bases between the two ends. This CDR3 is built from 15 residues. In DNA, the CDR3 is TGTGCCAGCAGTTATCAACAGGCGGCTAATGAAAAACTGTTTTTT. As protein: CASSYQQAANEKLFF.

This chain connects TRBV27 to TRBJ1-4, with D maybe TRBD1 (6 bases). Germline V CDR1 and CDR2: MNHEY, SMNVEV (reference sequence). The V gene lost 6 bases and the J gene lost 4 bases, with 15 bases spanning the gap. The CDR3 spans 15 residues. The CDR3 bases are TGTGCCAGCAGCCGGACCGGACAGAGTAATGAAAAACTGTTTTTT. Translation gives CASSRTGQSNEKLFF.

The chain combines TRBV5-1 with TRBJ2-7; D is possibly TRBD1 (5 bases). Germline V gives CDR1 SGHRS, CDR2 YFSETQ. The CDR3 sequence is 16 residues long. V was cut by 5 bases and J by 7 bases, with 25 bases left in between. CDR3 nucleotides: TGCGCCAGCAGACCCCGTGGGGCTAACGCCTCTGTGGAGCAGTACTTC. This translates into CASRPRGANASVEQYF.

V and J are TRBV5-1 and TRBJ2-3; a weak D match, TRBD1 (6 bases). The CDR3 sequence is 14 residues long. From germline, CDR1 is SGHRS and CDR2 YFSETQ. V was trimmed by 4 bases and J by 5 bases, leaving 14 bases between them. The chain's CDR3 is CASSLGDTIDTQYF. In nucleotides, the CDR3 is TGCGCCAGCAGCCTGGGGGACACCATAGATACGCAGTATTTT. Looking up the rest from reference TRBV5-1 and TRBJ2-3 gives the full variable domain: KAGVTQTPRYLIKTRGQQVTLSCSPISGHRSVSWYQQTPGQGLQFLFEYFSETQRNKGNFPGRFSGRQFSNSRSEMNVSTLELGDSALYLCASSLGDTIDTQYFGPGTRLTVL.

In its sample, this clone was seen a few times. The rearrangement links TRBV7-2 to TRBJ2-7; TRBD2 matches 11 bases. Germline values: CDR1 SGHTA, CDR2 FQGNSA. Trimming at V came to 5 bases and at J to 5 bases, leaving 14 bases not matched to a gene. The CDR3 spans 17 residues. The CDR3 DNA reads as TGTGCCAGCAGCAAGGGGACTAGCGGCCTAGCACGGAACGAGCAGTACTTC. It yields the protein CASSKGTSGLARNEQYF. The full variable domain, rest sourced from reference TRBV7-2 and TRBJ2-7, is GAGVSQSPSNKVTEKGKDVELRCDPISGHTALYWYRQSLGQGLEFLIYFQGNSAPDKSGLPSDRFSAERTGGSVSTLTIQRTQQEDSAVYLCASSKGTSGLARNEQYFGPGTRLTVT.

J is TRBJ2-3 and V is TRBV5-4; TRBD1 aligns across 9 bases. With 2 bases clipped from V and 4 bases from J, the junction kept 11 bases outside the gene matches. The CDR3 covers 17 residues. Germline V CDR1 and CDR2: SGHNT, YYREEE (reference sequence). The CDR3 DNA reads TGTGCCAGCAGCTTCAGTTCCGGGACAGGGTATTCAGATACGCAGTATTTT. Translating it yields CASSFSSGTGYSDTQYF.

The chain carries TRBV24-1 and TRBJ2-7, with 9 bases that match TRBD2. The J segment lost 7 bases and the V segment lost 5 bases, leaving 5 bases of the junction unmatched. Germline CDR1 reads KGHDR; CDR2 reads SFDVKD. This CDR3 has 13 amino acids. CDR3 DNA sequence: TGTGCCACCAGTGCCCGCGGGAGGGTTGAGCAGTACTTC. Amino acid sequence: CATSARGRVEQYF.

The chain carries TRBV3-1 (or the pseudogene TRBV3-2) and TRBJ2-7; 8 positions agree with TRBD1. Germline V gene sequence: CDR1 LGHDT, CDR2 YNNKEL (reference sequence). The CDR3 has 14 amino acids. V lost 4 bases, J lost 4 bases, and 6 bases stayed unmatched. CDR3 in DNA: TGTGCCAGCAGCCTTGGACAGGGTGGGTACGAGCAGTACTTC. Translated, it gives CASSLGQGGYEQYF.

A single count supports this clone. The chain uses TRBV19 and TRBJ1-4, with 9 bases fitting TRBD1. Germline loops: CDR1 LNHDA, CDR2 SQIVND (reference sequence). After removal of 5 bases from V and 8 bases from J, the junction contained 9 bases not matched to a gene. CDR3 length: 15 residues. CDR3 region: CASSVPGQGAEKLFF. The CDR3 region has the DNA TGTGCCAGTAGTGTGCCGGGACAGGGAGCGGAAAAACTGTTTTTT. The full variable domain, its missing parts supplied by reference TRBV19 and TRBJ1-4, is DGGITQSPKYLFRKEGQNVTLSCEQNLNHDAMYWYRQDPGQGLRLIYYSQIVNDFQKGDIAEGYSVSREKKESFPLTVTSAQKNPTAFYLCASSVPGQGAEKLFFGSGTQLSVL.

The J gene is TRBJ2-2, the V gene TRBV6-4; 8 positions match TRBD2. The CDR3 runs to 15 residues. The germline CDR1 and CDR2 sequences are MRHNA and SNTAGT. V shed 5 bases and J 4 bases; nucleotides not matched to a gene: 6. CDR3 sequence: CASSSGTRGTGELFF. CDR3 sequence (DNA): TGTGCCAGCAGTTCTGGGACTAGGGGCACCGGGGAGCTGTTTTTT.

This clone was seen just once. The chain recombines TRBV6-5 with TRBJ1-5; D perhaps matches TRBD1 (5 bases). This CDR3 region has 13 residues. Trimming pared 5 bases from V and 10 bases from J, leaving 15 bases between. Germline V CDR1 and CDR2: MNHEY, SVGAGI. CDR3 protein: CASSKAWGVPQHF. The CDR3 DNA sequence: TGTGCCAGCAGTAAGGCTTGGGGGGTTCCCCAGCATTTT.

This clone has just a few counts. This sequence joins TRBV7-9 and TRBJ2-1; 7 nucleotides agree with TRBD2. Unmatched junction bases numbered 13, after V lost 3 bases and J lost 8 bases. The CDR3 loop spans 16 amino acids. Germline V lookup: CDR1 SEHNR, CDR2 FQNEAQ (reference sequence). In DNA form, the CDR3 reads TGTGCCAGCAGCTTTGACGGCCTAGCGGATTGGGATGAGCAGTTCTTC. Translating gives CASSFDGLADWDEQFF.

This chain joins TRBV27 and TRBJ1-4; 8 nucleotides agree with TRBD1. This CDR3 is 15 amino acids long. Per the germline V gene, CDR1 is MNHEY and CDR2 is SMNVEV (reference sequence). V trimming: 6 bases; J trimming: 5 bases; junction bases outside the gene matches: 8. The CDR3 bases are TGTGCCAGCAGCCGCGGGACAGGCATCAATGAAAAACTGTTTTTT. This encodes CASSRGTGINEKLFF.

V usage is TRBV6-5 and J usage is TRBJ2-6; TRBD2 is a possible D gene (5 bases). Germline V gene data show CDR1 as MNHEY and CDR2 as SVGAGI. There are 15 residues in the CDR3. Trimming removed 6 bases at V and 0 bases at J, with 9 bases between. The CDR3: CASRGGGSGANVLTF. CDR3 sequence (DNA): TGTGCCAGCAGGGGCGGAGGCTCTGGGGCCAACGTCCTGACTTTC.